One TCR beta chain is described in this entry. Its cognate antigen has yet to be identified. Nothing much larger sits one base from this clone, and base qualities are not available. Including the terminal cysteine and phenylalanine, the CDR3 comprises 16 residues. The kept DNA is CDR3 alone, 48 bases in frame from the first base. Looking up the germline V gene yields CDR1 SGDLS and CDR2 YYNGEE. Trimming removed 0 bases from V and 6 bases from J; the gene matches leave 11 bases unexplained. The collaborating institutions used their own protocols to collect whole blood in K2EDTA tubes. For TCRbeta analysis, collaborators shipped samples in one of three forms: frozen whole blood, isolated PBMCs, or DNA extracted from either of those sample types. This sample was included in a study of blood T cell repertoires in COVID-19 (dated by TCRdb to 2018 to 2021). With respect to the entire study: The collaborator samples originated in the United States, Italy and Spain and spanned the acute and convalescent phases of COVID-19. Where available, HLA class I and class II types were taken from metadata supplied by the sample provider and were not determined by assay-based typing. The prospective study material was composed of cDNA or gDNA derived from T cells, B-cell-depleted T cells, or PBMCs. The repertoires were made available in a free public database intended to serve as a resource for research on the immune response to SARS-CoV-2. Samples came from the ongoing ImmuneRACE study (first 160 participants) plus 1,254 subjects from 6 global collaborators. The dataset comprised deeply sampled blood TCRbeta repertoires from subjects exposed to, actively infected with, or recovered from COVID-19. Sample metadata almost always included a de-identified subject ID, COVID-19 status, age in years and sex. Overall results and qualifications from the work: Clinical and demographic metadata were provided uncurated, with the amount varying by source and participant.

TCRbeta CDR3 regions were amplified from genomic DNA using the immunoSEQ Assay, a bias-controlled multiplex PCR. Under the source paper's analysis protocol: Within the assay, amplification of reference gene primers was used to estimate how many nucleated cells each sample contained. Sequence reads were collapsed and filtered to measure the absolute abundance of every unique TCRbeta CDR3 rearrangement. For each sample, productive Simpson clonality was calculated as the square root of Simpson's diversity index over productive rearrangements. Sourced from immuneACCESS, this table was stored by TCRdb with only in-frame sequences that have V and J called. A share of the clones is absent; for the studies checked, an unresolved V gene accounts for under half, and the remainder has no known explanation. V, J and clone size are those of that table, while D and trimming were read from the DNA. The sample has 100,000 to 150,000 clones on record, more than 60% of them singletons. The leading ten clones occupy 2% to 2.5% of the sample.

Material: peripheral blood. The clonotype was recovered from a woman in her 70s with acute or convalescent COVID-19. The V gene is TRBV9 and the J gene is TRBJ2-7; 8 of the junction bases match TRBD2. The CDR3 region has the sequence CASSVDPGLEVSEQYF. Here is the DNA: TGTGCCAGCAGCGTAGACCCGGGACTAGAGGTTTCCGAGCAGTACTTC.